What follows are 28 T cell receptor beta chains derived from one specimen sequenced in a study of cytomegalovirus exposure and HLA in healthy donors. PCR primers comprised 60 Vbeta and 13 Jbeta primers. Data came from immunoSEQ multiplex PCR; TCRdb stores just in-frame clones and leaves some out. The profile shows around 130,000 clones, roughly three quarters of them singletons. Material: PBMCs. Source of these receptors: a woman between 18 and 30 years old in good health and CMV-seronegative.

V gene TRBV5-1 combines with J gene TRBJ1-5; the D is unclear. The CDR3 length is 17 residues. The V end lost 4 bases, the J end lost 0 bases, and 17 bases lay between the germline ends. The germline V gene has CDR1 SGHRS and CDR2 YFSETQ. DNA of the CDR3: TGCGCCAGCAGCCGCCGAGACATATCATATAGCAATCAGCCCCAGCATTTT. Translated, it gives CASSRRDISYSNQPQHF.

This clone was seen a handful of times. The chain is built from TRBV5-5 and TRBJ1-5, with D possibly TRBD1 on 5 matching bases. Per the germline V gene, CDR1 is SGHKS and CDR2 is YYEKEE (reference sequence). CDR3 length equals 16 residues. V was clipped by 1 base and J by 2 bases, with 13 bases between them. CDR3 in amino acids: CASSLFWGGGNQPQHF. CDR3 DNA sequence: TGTGCCAGCAGCTTGTTTTGGGGGGGTGGCAATCAGCCCCAGCATTTT.

V usage is TRBV4-1 and J usage is TRBJ1-5; 7 bases map to TRBD1. V trimming: 0 bases; J trimming: 4 bases; junction bases outside the gene matches: 9. Germline V gene sequence: CDR1 MGHRA, CDR2 YSYEKL. This CDR3 is built from 17 residues. CDR3 coding DNA: TGCGCCAGCAGCCAAGACCTTAACAGGGGTCCAAATCAGCCCCAGCATTTT. Encoded protein: CASSQDLNRGPNQPQHF.

The chain couples TRBV4-1 to TRBJ2-7, with 9 nucleotides matching TRBD1. The J segment lost 3 bases and the V segment lost 2 bases, leaving 8 bases of the junction unmatched. The CDR3 is 16 residues long. Germline CDR1 and CDR2: MGHRA and YSYEKL. The CDR3 DNA is TGCGCCAGCAGCCAAAGAGCCGGGACAGGGTACTACGAGCAGTACTTC. Translated: CASSQRAGTGYYEQYF.

Notes on this clone: An end of the junction does not agree with germline; a read error may underlie this. J is TRBJ2-3 and V is TRBV10-3; 11 bases map to TRBD2. Germline assignment: CDR1 ENHRY and CDR2 SYGVKD. CDR3 length equals 17 residues. The CDR3 DNA sequence: TGTGACATCAGTGGGGCCGGGACTAGCGGAGTTCGGGATACGCAGTATTTT. As protein: CDISGAGTSGVRDTQYF.

V gene TRBV5-1 combines with J gene TRBJ2-7; D remains ambiguous. Germline V gene lookup returns CDR1 SGHRS and CDR2 YFSETQ. This CDR3 is 14 amino acids long. Trimming removed 0 bases at V and 1 base at J, with 8 bases between. The CDR3 is CASSLVVSSYEQYF. The CDR3 DNA reads as TGCGCCAGCAGCTTGGTCGTCAGTTCCTACGAGCAGTACTTC.

This clone was seen a handful of times. The chain joins TRBV29-1 to TRBJ1-1; D remains ambiguous. Trimming removed 5 bases at V and 7 bases at J, with 11 bases between. Per the germline V gene, CDR1 is SQVTM and CDR2 is ANQGSEA. The CDR3 is 11 amino acids. In nucleotides, the CDR3 is TGCAGCGTTCGAATCACAGATGAAGCTTTCTTT. Translation gives CSVRITDEAFF.

The J gene is TRBJ2-1, the V gene TRBV5-1; TRBD2 might be the D (5 bases). The CDR3 has 14 amino acids. Trimming removed 0 bases from V and 8 bases from J, with 12 bases in between. Germline V gene sequence: CDR1 SGHRS, CDR2 YFSETQ. For the CDR3, the DNA is TGCGCCAGCAGCTTGGAGGGCACGGGGTATGAGCAGTTCTTC. It is translated as CASSLEGTGYEQFF.

The chain combines TRBV30 with TRBJ2-1; 10 bases map to TRBD2. Germline V lookup: CDR1 GTSNPN, CDR2 SVGIG (reference sequence). J gave up 1 base and V 0 bases, and 6 bases lay outside the gene matches. The CDR3 has 17 residues. CDR3 protein: CAWSVWLAGASYNEQFF. Written as DNA, the CDR3 is TGTGCCTGGAGTGTCTGGCTAGCGGGAGCTTCCTACAATGAGCAGTTCTTC.

The CDR3 loop reads CASSQDGATTAQYF. In nucleotides, the CDR3 is TGTGCCAGCAGCCAAGATGGGGCCACCACGGCCCAGTACTTC. V and J are TRBV4-2 and TRBJ2-5; a weak D match, TRBD1 (5 bases). V gave up 0 bases and J gave up 9 bases, with 14 bases separating them. Germline V CDR1 and CDR2: LGHNA, YNFKEQ. The CDR3 length is 14 residues.

This chain links TRBV4-2 with TRBJ1-1, with no clear D. CDR1 and CDR2 from the germline V gene are LGHNA and YNFKEQ. The CDR3 has 16 residues. V gave up 1 base and J gave up 0 bases, with 12 bases separating them. CDR3 sequence: CASSQVGDLLNTEAFF. As DNA, the CDR3 is TGTGCCAGCAGCCAAGTTGGAGACCTTTTGAACACTGAAGCTTTCTTT.

This chain connects TRBV30 to TRBJ1-5, with TRBD1 matching over 10 bases. Trimming took 0 bases from V and 2 from J; bases not matched to a gene: 10. This CDR3 is 18 amino acids long. CDR1 GTSNPN and CDR2 SVGIG come from the germline V gene (reference sequence). This CDR3 reads CAWSVRQGAKMGNQPQHF. In DNA form, the CDR3 reads TGTGCCTGGAGTGTCAGACAGGGGGCGAAGATGGGCAATCAGCCCCAGCATTTT. The variable domain in full, completed from reference TRBV30 and TRBJ1-5, reads SQTIHQWPATLVQPVGSPLSLECTVEGTSNPNLYWYRQAAGRGLQLLFYSVGIGQISSEVPQNLSASRPQDRQFILSSKKLLLSDSGFYLCAWSVRQGAKMGNQPQHFGDGTRLSIL.

The chain carries TRBV2 and TRBJ2-5; possibly TRBD2 for D (5 bases). The better agreement between TRBJ2-7 and the DNA end casts doubt on the J call. Germline CDR1 and CDR2: SNHLY and FYNNEI. This CDR3 region has 15 residues. CDR3 loop: CASRLELGDSYEQYF. The CDR3 DNA reads as TGTGCCAGCAGATTAGAACTAGGAGATAGCTACGAGCAGTACTTC.

This chain links TRBV7-9 with TRBJ2-7; D may be TRBD2 (6 bases). V lost 5 bases and J lost 4, with 15 bases in between. Germline assignment: CDR1 SEHNR and CDR2 FQNEAQ (reference sequence). CDR3 length: 14 residues. The CDR3 bases are TGTGCCAGCAGCCGGGACTTCTTGGATTACGAGCAGTACTTC. Protein sequence: CASSRDFLDYEQYF.

The rearrangement links TRBV27 to TRBJ1-5; D may be TRBD1 (5 bases). The V end was cut by 5 bases, the J end by 5 bases, with 16 bases between. The CDR3 loop spans 15 amino acids. Germline CDR1 and CDR2: MNHEY and SMNVEV (reference sequence). CDR3 protein: CASSSLGTGYQPQHF. The CDR3 coding sequence is TGTGCCAGCAGTAGCCTCGGGACTGGCTATCAGCCCCAGCATTTT.

This chain's CDR3 is CASTKAGGKGETQYF. Here the CDR3 DNA reads TGTGCCAGTACTAAAGCGGGGGGTAAGGGGGAGACCCAGTACTTC. The chain has TRBV25-1 and TRBJ2-5, with 9 nucleotides matching TRBD2. CDR1 MGHDK and CDR2 SYGVNS come from the germline V gene. The CDR3 is 15 amino acids. J was trimmed by 5 bases and V by 9 bases; bases with no gene match: 13. The whole variable domain, filled in from reference TRBV25-1 and TRBJ2-5, reads EADIYQTPRYLVIGTGKKITLECSQTMGHDKMYWYQQDPGMELHLIHYSYGVNSTEKGDLSSESTVSRIRTEHFPLTLESARPSHTSQYLCASTKAGGKGETQYFGPGTRLLVL.

The CDR3 DNA follows: TGTGCCAGCAGTGAAGGGTCGGGGGGCGGCCAGCCCCAGCATTTT. Its translation is CASSEGSGGGQPQHF. V and J are TRBV2 and TRBJ1-5; tentatively, D is TRBD1 (6 bases). Germline V gene data show CDR1 as SNHLY and CDR2 as FYNNEI. This CDR3 has 15 amino acids. The ends were cut back, 1 base at V and 7 bases at J, with 14 bases in the middle.

This clone was detected only a few times. The chain carries TRBV5-6 and TRBJ2-3; the match to TRBD2 covers 15 bases. The germline gives CDR1 SGHDT, CDR2 YYEEEE. The CDR3 sequence is 19 residues long. The junction had 9 bases not matched to a gene; V was cut back by 4 bases and J by 0 bases. CDR3 sequence reads: CASSLRGLAGGTSTDTQYF. CDR3 DNA: TGTGCCAGCAGCCTTCGAGGACTAGCGGGAGGGACTAGCACAGATACGCAGTATTTT.

V gene TRBV6-5 combines with J gene TRBJ2-1; TRBD1 matches 8 bases. Germline CDR1 reads MNHEY; CDR2 reads SVGAGI. V trimming: 10 bases; J trimming: 7 bases; junction bases outside the gene matches: 9. The CDR3 runs 13 residues. The CDR3 coding sequence is TGTGCCACCTGGACAGGGTCAGGGAATGAGCAGTTCTTC. The encoded protein is CATWTGSGNEQFF.

This clone has more than one count but fewer than ten. This chain connects TRBV4-1 to TRBJ2-7; weak D call: TRBD2 (6 bases). Trimming removed 4 bases at V and 0 bases at J, with 13 bases between. The germline V gene has CDR1 MGHRA and CDR2 YSYEKL. This CDR3 is 15 amino acids long. DNA of the CDR3: TGCGCCAGCAGCCCCCGGGACTCACCCTCCTACGAGCAGTACTTC. It encodes CASSPRDSPSYEQYF.

This clone was counted only a few times. V is TRBV10-3 and J is TRBJ1-5, with a weak D call TRBD1 (6 bases). The CDR3 runs 16 residues. Looked up from germline, CDR1 is ENHRY and CDR2 is SYGVKD. Trimming cost V 2 bases and J 4 bases, with 15 bases left between them. The CDR3 loop reads CAISEGGGLENQPQHF. CDR3 bases: TGTGCCATCAGTGAGGGGGGCGGGTTAGAGAATCAGCCCCAGCATTTT.

J is TRBJ1-1 and V is TRBV11-2; D perhaps matches TRBD1 (6 bases). V gave up 2 bases and J gave up 6 bases, with 19 bases separating them. The germline CDR1 and CDR2 sequences are SGHAT and FQNNGV. CDR3 length: 16 residues. The CDR3 loop reads CASSLWDIRQIPEAFF. The CDR3 region has the DNA TGTGCCAGCAGCTTATGGGACATCCGACAGATCCCTGAAGCTTTCTTT.

The chain combines TRBV5-1 with TRBJ2-5; 7 nucleotides match TRBD2. The J call may be in error: the DNA end matches TRBJ2-7 better. The CDR3 is 14 residues long. The V gene's germline CDR1 is SGHRS and CDR2 YFSETQ. The CDR3 reads CASSSSGASYEQYF. DNA for the CDR3: TGCGCCAGCAGCTCTAGCGGTGCCTCCTACGAGCAGTACTTC.

This chain links TRBV6-5 with TRBJ2-2; D possibly corresponds to TRBD2 (7 bases). CDR3 length equals 13 residues. Germline V gene sequence: CDR1 MNHEY, CDR2 SVGAGI. The V end was cut by 5 bases, the J end by 8 bases, with 12 bases between. The CDR3 sequence is CASSRGGRGELFF. The CDR3 nucleotides are TGTGCCAGCAGTAGGGGGGGGAGAGGGGAGCTGTTTTTT.

This clone has a single count. The gene calls are TRBV10-2 and TRBJ1-2, with TRBD1 identical over 10 bases. Germline values: CDR1 WSHSY, CDR2 SAAADI. J gave up 1 base and V 5 bases, and 7 bases lay outside the gene matches. The CDR3 is made up of 16 amino acids. CDR3 nucleotide sequence: TGCGCCAGCAGTCCCGGGACAGGGGACGGTAACTATGGCTACACCTTC. As protein: CASSPGTGDGNYGYTF.

CDR3 DNA: TGTGCCAGCAGTCCCGGGGTTAGCTCTGGAAACACCATATATTTT. The encoded protein is CASSPGVSSGNTIYF. The genes are TRBV27 and TRBJ1-3; D gene ambiguous. Trimming stripped 5 bases from V and 0 bases from J, with 11 bases between. Germline CDR1 and CDR2: MNHEY and SMNVEV (reference sequence). The CDR3 has 15 amino acids.

This clone was seen a few times. The genes are TRBV6-4 and TRBJ1-1; 8 bases are a match to TRBD1. Germline V lookup: CDR1 MRHNA, CDR2 SNTAGT. The CDR3 has 15 amino acids. The trim removed 0 bases at V and 4 bases at J, leaving 4 bases unmatched. CDR3 in DNA: TGTGCCAGCAGTGACTCTTCAGGGGGCGGCACTGAAGCTTTCTTT. This translates into CASSDSSGGGTEAFF.

This chain links TRBV5-1 with TRBJ1-2, with 8 bases fitting TRBD1. This CDR3 is 16 amino acids long. Trimming removed 4 bases from V and 1 base from J; junction bases left unmatched: 9. Germline assignment: CDR1 SGHRS and CDR2 YFSETQ. The CDR3 region has the DNA TGCGCCAGCAGCCCGGGCAGGGGGCGCGTTAACTATGGCTACACCTTC. The encoded protein is CASSPGRGRVNYGYTF.